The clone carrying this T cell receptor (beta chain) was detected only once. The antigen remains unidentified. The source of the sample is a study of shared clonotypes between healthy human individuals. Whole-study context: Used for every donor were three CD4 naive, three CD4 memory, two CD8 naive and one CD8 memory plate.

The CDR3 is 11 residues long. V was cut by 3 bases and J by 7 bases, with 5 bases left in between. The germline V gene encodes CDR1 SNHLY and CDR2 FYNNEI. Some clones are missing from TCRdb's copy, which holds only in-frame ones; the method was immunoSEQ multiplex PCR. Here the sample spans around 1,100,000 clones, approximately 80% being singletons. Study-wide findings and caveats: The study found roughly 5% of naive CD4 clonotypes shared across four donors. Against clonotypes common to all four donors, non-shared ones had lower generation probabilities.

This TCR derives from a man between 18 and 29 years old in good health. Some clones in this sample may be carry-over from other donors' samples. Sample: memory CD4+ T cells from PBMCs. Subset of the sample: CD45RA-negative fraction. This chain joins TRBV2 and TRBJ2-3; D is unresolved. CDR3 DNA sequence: TGTGCCAGCAGTGATTGGCATACGCAGTATTTT. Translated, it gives CASSDWHTQYF.